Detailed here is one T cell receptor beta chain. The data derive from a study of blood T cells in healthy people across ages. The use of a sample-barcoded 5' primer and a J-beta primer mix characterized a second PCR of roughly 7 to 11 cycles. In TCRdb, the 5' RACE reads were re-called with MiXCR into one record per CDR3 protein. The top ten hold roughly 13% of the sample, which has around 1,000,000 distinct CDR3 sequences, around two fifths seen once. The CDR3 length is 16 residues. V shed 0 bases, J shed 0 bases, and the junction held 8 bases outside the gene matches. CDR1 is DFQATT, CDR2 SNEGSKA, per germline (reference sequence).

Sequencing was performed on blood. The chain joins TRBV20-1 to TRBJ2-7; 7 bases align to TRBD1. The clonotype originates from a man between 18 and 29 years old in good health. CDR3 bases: TGCAGTGCTAGAGACCCATGGACAGGCGACTCCTACGAGCAGTACTTC. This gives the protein CSARDPWTGDSYEQYF.